A selection of T cell receptor beta chains follows, all from one sample in a study of identical twins. TCRdb called the 5' RACE reads again in MiXCR, with one record for every CDR3 protein. The sample lists 1.5 million or so distinct CDR3 sequences, under 35% seen once, with 0.25% to 0.3% in the top ten. The material sequenced was cord blood. These receptors were collected from a newborn girl in good health. Both conserved end residues are part of each CDR3. Each record gives: V gene, D gene, J gene, CDR3 protein. The D gene is left open where the match is weak.

TRBV5-1	TRBD1	TRBJ1-1	CASSLGGKAEAFF
TRBV12-3/TRBV12-4	-	TRBJ1-1	CASSPRGGGTEAFF
TRBV30	-	TRBJ2-2	CAWSSPYRDTGELFF
TRBV10-3	-	TRBJ2-3	CATSLQTDTQYF
TRBV3-1	-	TRBJ2-6	CASTQSGANVLTF
TRBV7-9	-	TRBJ1-2	CASSSLRQTANYDYTF
TRBV28	TRBD1	TRBJ2-3	CASSLDRGNTDTQYF
TRBV28	-	TRBJ2-7	CASSFYGYEQYF
TRBV3-1	-	TRBJ2-3	CASSQVTGDTQYF
TRBV20-1	-	TRBJ2-3	CSARDRGTTDTQYF
TRBV3-1	TRBD2	TRBJ2-7	CASSQGTRVYEQYF
TRBV5-1	-	-	CASSLAGQARDEQYF
TRBV28	TRBD1	TRBJ2-7	CASSSPTGGSYEQYF
TRBV7-9	TRBD2	TRBJ2-7	CASSLSVLPSGSFYEQYF
TRBV20-1	-	TRBJ1-5	CSARDVRASNQPQHF
TRBV10-3	-	TRBJ1-2	CAISAVGSPYGYTF
TRBV2	TRBD2	TRBJ2-5	CASRGLAYYNEQYF
TRBV4-2	-	TRBJ1-1	CASSQVGGQSHTEAFF
TRBV30	-	TRBJ1-1	CAWSVWGALNTEAFF
TRBV20-1	-	TRBJ1-5	CSARMGFNQPQHF
TRBV4-1	-	TRBJ2-1	CASSQVLLVHEQFF
TRBV20-1	-	TRBJ1-5	CSARSYYSNQPQHF
TRBV25-1	TRBD2	TRBJ2-3	CASSEREVTDTQSF
TRBV3-1	TRBD1	TRBJ2-2	CASSPTGASGELFF
TRBV24-1	-	TRBJ1-2	CATSDFRGYGYTF